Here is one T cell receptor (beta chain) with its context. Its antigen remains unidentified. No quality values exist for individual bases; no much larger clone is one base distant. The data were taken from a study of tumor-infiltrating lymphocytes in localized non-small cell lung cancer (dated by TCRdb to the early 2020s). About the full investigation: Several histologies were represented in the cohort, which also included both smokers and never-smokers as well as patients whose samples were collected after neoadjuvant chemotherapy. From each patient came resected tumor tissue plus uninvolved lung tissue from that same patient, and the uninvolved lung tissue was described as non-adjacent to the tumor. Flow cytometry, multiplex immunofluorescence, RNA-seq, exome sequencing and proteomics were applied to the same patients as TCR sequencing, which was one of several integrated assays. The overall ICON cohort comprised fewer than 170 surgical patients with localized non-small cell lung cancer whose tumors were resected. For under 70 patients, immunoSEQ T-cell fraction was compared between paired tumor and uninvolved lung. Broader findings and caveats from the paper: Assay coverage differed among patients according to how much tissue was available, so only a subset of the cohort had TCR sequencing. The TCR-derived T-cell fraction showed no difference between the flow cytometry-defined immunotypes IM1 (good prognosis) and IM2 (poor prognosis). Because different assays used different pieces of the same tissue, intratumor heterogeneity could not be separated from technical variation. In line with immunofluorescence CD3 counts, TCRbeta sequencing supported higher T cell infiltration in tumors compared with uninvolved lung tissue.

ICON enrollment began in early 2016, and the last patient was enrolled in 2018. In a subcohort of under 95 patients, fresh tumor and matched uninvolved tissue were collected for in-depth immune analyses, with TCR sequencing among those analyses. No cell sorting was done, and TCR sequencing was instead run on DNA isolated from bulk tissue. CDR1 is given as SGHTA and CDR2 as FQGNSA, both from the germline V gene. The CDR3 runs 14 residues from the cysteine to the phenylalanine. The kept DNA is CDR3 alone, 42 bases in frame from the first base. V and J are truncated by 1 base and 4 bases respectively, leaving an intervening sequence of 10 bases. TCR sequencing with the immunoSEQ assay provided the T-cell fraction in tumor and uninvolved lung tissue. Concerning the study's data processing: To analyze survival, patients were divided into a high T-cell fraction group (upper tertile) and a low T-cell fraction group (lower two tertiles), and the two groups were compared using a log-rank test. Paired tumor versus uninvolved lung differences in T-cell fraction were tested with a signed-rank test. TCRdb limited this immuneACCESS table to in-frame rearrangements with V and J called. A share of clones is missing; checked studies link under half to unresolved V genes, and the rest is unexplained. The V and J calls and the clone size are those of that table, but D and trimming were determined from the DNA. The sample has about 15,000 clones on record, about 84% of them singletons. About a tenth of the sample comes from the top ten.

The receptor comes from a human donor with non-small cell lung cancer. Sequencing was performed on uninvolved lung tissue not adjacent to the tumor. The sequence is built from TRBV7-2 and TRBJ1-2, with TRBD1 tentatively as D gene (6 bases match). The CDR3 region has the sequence CASSLDSRGYGYTF. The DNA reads TGTGCCAGCAGCTTAGACAGCAGGGGCTATGGCTACACCTTC.